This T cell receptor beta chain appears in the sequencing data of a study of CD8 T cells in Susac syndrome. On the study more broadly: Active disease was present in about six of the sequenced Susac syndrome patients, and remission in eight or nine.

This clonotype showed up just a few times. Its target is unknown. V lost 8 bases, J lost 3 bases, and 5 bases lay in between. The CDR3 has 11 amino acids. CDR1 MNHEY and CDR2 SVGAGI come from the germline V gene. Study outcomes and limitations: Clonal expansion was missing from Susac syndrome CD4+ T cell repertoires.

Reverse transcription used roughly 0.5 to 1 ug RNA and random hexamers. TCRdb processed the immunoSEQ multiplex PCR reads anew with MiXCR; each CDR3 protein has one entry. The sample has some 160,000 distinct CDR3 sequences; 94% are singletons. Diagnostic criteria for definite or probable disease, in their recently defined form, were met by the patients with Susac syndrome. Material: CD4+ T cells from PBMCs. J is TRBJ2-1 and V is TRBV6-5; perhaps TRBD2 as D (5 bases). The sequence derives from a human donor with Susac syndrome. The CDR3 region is CASRGYNEQFF. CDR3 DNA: TGTGCCAGCCGGGGCTACAATGAGCAGTTCTTC.